This T cell receptor (beta chain) was captured in a study of beta chain features in type 1 diabetes. The study, taken as a whole, reports: Any PCR bias toward short templates would affect both groups alike. TCRB rearrangement may or may not be influenced by HLA type; here this remained unresolved.

Germline V gene sequence: CDR1 GTSNPN, CDR2 SVGIG (reference sequence). The CDR3 is 14 amino acids. The V and J ends lost 1 base and 3 bases respectively, with 12 bases between them. Isolated RNA was reverse transcribed in full, so expressed TCRB transcripts were sequenced. Using immunoSEQ multiplex PCR, the repertoire was profiled, and TCRdb retains in-frame clones only, with some absent. Among some 150,000 clones listed, about 51% were seen once. Concerning this clone itself: Its antigen is unknown.

The sequence came from a young man in good health. Material for sequencing was Tregs from blood. V usage is TRBV30 and J usage is TRBJ1-1; D gene unclear. The CDR3 reads CAWSAGMRDTEAFF. CDR3 DNA: TGTGCCTGGAGTGCCGGGATGAGGGACACTGAAGCTTTCTTT.